The 23 T cell receptor beta chains presented below share a single source sample, sequenced in a study of OX40 agonist ivuxolimab in advanced cancers. Assay: immunoSEQ multiplex PCR; the TCRdb copy retains only in-frame clones and omits some. This sample has tens of thousands of clones; about 80% occur once, and the top ten carry more than 9%. This specimen was CD4+ or CD8+ T cells sorted from blood, taken in a trial of the OX40 agonist ivuxolimab. The origin of the receptors is an adult with an advanced solid tumor such as melanoma, head and neck, liver or kidney cancer.

The chain uses TRBV5-1 and TRBJ1-4, with TRBD1 matching over 10 bases. Trimming at V came to 3 bases and at J to 5 bases, leaving 1 base not matched to a gene. Looked up from germline, CDR1 is SGHRS and CDR2 is YFSETQ. The CDR3 loop spans 14 amino acids. The CDR3 loop reads CASSWTGGNEKLFF. The CDR3 bases are TGCGCCAGCAGCTGGACAGGGGGGAATGAAAAACTGTTTTTT.

The chain combines TRBV19 with TRBJ2-1; 9 bases agree with TRBD2. CDR3 size: 14 residues. The V and J ends lost 3 bases and 7 bases, in that order; junction bases with no gene match: 4. Germline CDR1 and CDR2: LNHDA and SQIVND (reference sequence). CDR3 nucleotide sequence: TGTGCCAGTAGTATGCGGACTAGCGAGAATGAGCAGTTCTTC. Its protein is CASSMRTSENEQFF.

The chain carries TRBV27 and TRBJ2-1, with 9 nucleotides matching TRBD2. V lost 8 bases, J lost 0 bases, and 5 bases stayed unmatched. The CDR3 sequence is 15 residues long. CDR1 is MNHEY, CDR2 SMNVEV, per germline (reference sequence). CDR3 sequence: CASRTSVSSYNEQFF. The CDR3 nucleotides are TGTGCCAGCCGGACTAGCGTGAGCTCCTACAATGAGCAGTTCTTC.

This clone has only a few counts. The chain recombines TRBV30 with TRBJ1-4; a possible D gene is TRBD1 (5 bases). CDR3 size: 12 residues. Trimming removed 1 base from V and 13 bases from J, with 13 bases in between. From germline, CDR1 is GTSNPN and CDR2 SVGIG (reference sequence). The CDR3 protein is CAWSGKGVSLFF. The DNA of the CDR3 is TGTGCCTGGAGTGGAAAAGGGGTTTCACTGTTTTTT.

This clone was counted a single time. This chain links TRBV10-3 with TRBJ1-5; TRBD1 might be the D (6 bases). From germline, CDR1 is ENHRY and CDR2 SYGVKD. Trimming stripped 3 bases from V and 2 bases from J, with 17 bases between. The CDR3 sequence is 17 residues long. DNA for the CDR3: TGTGCCATCAGTGATTACCGGGACACCGAAGGCAATCAGCCCCAGCATTTT. Amino acids: CAISDYRDTEGNQPQHF.

This clone was recorded only once. The chain uses TRBV6-1 and TRBJ1-5; D gene ambiguous. V was shortened by 0 bases and J by 6 bases, with 9 bases between the two germline ends. The CDR3 runs to 14 residues. Germline V CDR1 and CDR2: MNHNS, SASEGT. CDR3 in amino acids: CASSEAWDPQPQHF. The CDR3 DNA follows: TGTGCCAGCAGTGAAGCTTGGGATCCTCAGCCCCAGCATTTT.

This clone was counted a few times. V is TRBV18 and J is TRBJ2-1; 8 bases are a match to TRBD1. Germline V lookup: CDR1 KGHSH, CDR2 LQKENI. The length of the CDR3 is 14 residues. The trim removed 3 bases at V and 3 bases at J, leaving 1 base unmatched. CDR3 region: CASSPTGVYNEQFF. CDR3 coding DNA: TGTGCCAGCTCACCGACAGGGGTCTACAATGAGCAGTTCTTC.

The chain links TRBV28 to TRBJ2-7, with D perhaps given as TRBD1 or TRBD2 (7 bases each). Germline V gives CDR1 MDHEN, CDR2 SYDVKM. Trimming removed 5 bases from V and 4 bases from J, with 18 bases in between. This CDR3 has 15 residues. DNA for the CDR3: TGTGCCAGCAGTCCCGCAGGGGGGGGTGAATACGAGCAGTACTTC. Protein sequence: CASSPAGGGEYEQYF.

This sequence joins TRBV9 and TRBJ1-1; 9 positions match TRBD1. There are 15 residues in the CDR3. CDR1 SGDLS and CDR2 YYNGEE come from the germline V gene. J lost 6 bases, V lost 4 bases, and 10 bases had no gene match. CDR3 in DNA: TGTGCCAGCAGCTCACAACAGGGGGCTGGGTCTGAAGCTTTCTTT. It codes for CASSSQQGAGSEAFF.

The chain uses TRBV7-9 and TRBJ2-7, with D unresolved. The CDR3 totals 14 residues. The V end lost 2 bases, the J end lost 3 bases, and 11 bases lay between the germline ends. Germline-derived CDR1 and CDR2 are SEHNR and FQNEAQ (reference sequence). Written as DNA, the CDR3 is TGTGCCAGCAGCTTAATCGATATGGGCTACGAGCAGTACTTC. Its protein product is CASSLIDMGYEQYF.

This clone has a handful of counts. This sequence joins TRBV27 and TRBJ2-1; TRBD2 agrees at 11 bases. The V and J ends lost 4 bases and 4 bases, in that order; junction bases with no gene match: 3. This CDR3 is 15 amino acids long. From germline, CDR1 is MNHEY and CDR2 SMNVEV (reference sequence). The CDR3 nucleotides are TGTGCCAGCAGTTCCCCTAGCGGGGGGTACAATGAGCAGTTCTTC. This sequence encodes CASSSPSGGYNEQFF.

This sequence joins TRBV18 and TRBJ2-7; possible D gene TRBD1, 5 bases. CDR1 KGHSH and CDR2 LQKENI come from the germline V gene. The length of the CDR3 is 15 residues. Trimming stripped 1 base from V and 4 bases from J, with 14 bases between. CDR3 DNA sequence: TGTGCCAGCTCACCACTAGGACAATTCGGTTACGAGCAGTACTTC. Protein: CASSPLGQFGYEQYF.

This clone was picked up a small number of times. The chain's CDR3 is CASSRKGQGGQPQHF. The CDR3 DNA reads as TGTGCCAGTAGTAGGAAAGGACAGGGAGGTCAGCCCCAGCATTTT. The chain uses TRBV19 and TRBJ1-5; 8 bases line up with TRBD1. V was pared by 4 bases and J by 6 bases, with 8 bases of the junction left unmatched. The CDR3 runs to 15 residues. The germline V gene has CDR1 LNHDA and CDR2 SQIVND (reference sequence).

This clone was counted once. V usage is TRBV10-2 and J usage is TRBJ2-7, with 7 positions matching TRBD1. This CDR3 spans 14 amino acids. CDR1 is WSHSY and CDR2 is SAAADI in the germline V gene. J gave up 4 bases and V 6 bases, and 9 bases lay outside the gene matches. The CDR3 region is CASSRTGLGYEQYF. In DNA, the CDR3 is TGCGCCAGCAGCCGGACAGGCCTCGGGTACGAGCAGTACTTC.

J is TRBJ1-3 and V is TRBV5-4; D is unresolved. Germline CDR1 reads SGHNT; CDR2 reads YYREEE (reference sequence). The V end lost 3 bases, the J end lost 4 bases, and 8 bases lay between the germline ends. This CDR3 has 13 amino acids. The chain's CDR3 is CASSSVTGNTIYF. CDR3 bases: TGTGCCAGCAGCTCAGTAACCGGAAACACCATATATTTT.

This clone was picked up a small number of times. This rearrangement joins TRBV18 to TRBJ1-1; D is unresolved. Deletions cut 3 bases from V and 6 bases from J, with 14 bases between. This CDR3 is built from 14 residues. Germline assignment: CDR1 KGHSH and CDR2 LQKENI. In nucleotides, the CDR3 is TGTGCCAGCTCACCCTCCGGACTTACAGCTGAAGCTTTCTTT. As protein: CASSPSGLTAEAFF.

The gene calls are TRBV30 and TRBJ2-5; D is unclear. Germline assignment: CDR1 GTSNPN and CDR2 SVGIG (reference sequence). V was clipped by 0 bases and J by 4 bases, with 24 bases between them. The CDR3 covers 18 residues. The CDR3 protein is CAWSVAGRPSQPRETQYF. Here the CDR3 DNA reads TGTGCCTGGAGTGTTGCTGGCCGGCCTAGTCAACCAAGAGAGACCCAGTACTTC.

The V call is TRBV5-6, the J call TRBJ2-7; D possibly matches TRBD1 or TRBD2 (5 bases each). The CDR3 totals 14 residues. The V end was cut by 0 bases, the J end by 6 bases, with 13 bases between. The germline CDR1 and CDR2 sequences are SGHDT and YYEEEE. CDR3 bases: TGTGCCAGCAGCTTGGTAGTTCAGGGAGCCGAGCAGTACTTC. Protein product: CASSLVVQGAEQYF.

A note on this clone: A far larger clone is just one base off, so this is likely a read error. The chain has TRBV10-3 and TRBJ2-2, with TRBD2 matching over 7 bases. The CDR3 runs 15 residues. Germline trimming cut 3 bases from V and 6 bases from J; bases unmatched to any gene: 7. Germline lookup yields CDR1 ENHRY and CDR2 SYGVKD. For the CDR3, the DNA is TGTGCCATCAGTGACGGGGGGACCGACGCCGGGGAGCTGTTTTTT. It yields the protein CAISDGGTDAGELFF.

The rearrangement joins TRBV21-1 to TRBJ2-6; the table's D call, TRBD2, was not checked against the DNA. TRBV21-1 is deemed a pseudogene. The CDR3 has 17 residues. The CDR3 DNA is TGTGCCTCCCCACACGGAGGGGAGGGGTCTGGGGCCAACGTCCTGACTTTC. Translating gives CASPHGGEGSGANVLTF.

This chain uses TRBV6-5 with TRBJ2-7; possibly TRBD1 for D (5 bases). The CDR3 sequence is 13 residues long. Germline assignment: CDR1 MNHEY and CDR2 SVGAGI. V lost 0 bases and J lost 7, with 10 bases in between. The DNA for the CDR3 is TGTGCCAGCAGTTACTCGGGGCAGCCAGAGCAGTACTTC. It is translated as CASSYSGQPEQYF.

The chain is built from TRBV5-4 and TRBJ1-3; TRBD1 agrees at 10 bases. Germline V CDR1 and CDR2: SGHNT, YYREEE (reference sequence). This CDR3 has 17 amino acids. Losses at the gene ends were 3 bases for V and 0 bases for J; bases not matched to a gene: 6. CDR3 protein: CASSSPGQGYSGNTIYF. The CDR3 region has the DNA TGTGCCAGCAGCTCTCCGGGACAGGGGTACTCTGGAAACACCATATATTTT. The full variable domain, rest sourced from reference TRBV5-4 and TRBJ1-3, is ETGVTQSPTHLIKTRGQQVTLRCSSQSGHNTVSWYQQALGQGPQFIFQYYREEENGRGNFPPRFSGLQFPNYSSELNVNALELDDSALYLCASSSPGQGYSGNTIYFGEGSWLTVV.

The chain carries TRBV7-6 and TRBJ2-5, with no clear D. CDR1 and CDR2 (germline): SGHVS, FNYEAQ. The V gene lost 6 bases and the J gene lost 0 bases, with 8 bases spanning the gap. This CDR3 is built from 13 residues. CDR3 in DNA: TGTGCCAGCAGGCTCGGGTACCAAGAGACCCAGTACTTC. It codes for CASRLGYQETQYF.